A single sample is the source of the 21 T cell receptor beta chains below, sequenced in a study of shared clonotypes between healthy human individuals. Assay: immunoSEQ multiplex PCR; the TCRdb copy retains only in-frame clones and omits some. The repertoire includes about 1 million clones, approximately 78% of them detected once, and more than 0.5% sits in the top ten. The sequenced sample was memory CD4+ T cells from PBMCs. Subset specified: CD45RA-negative fraction. These receptors all stem from a man between 18 and 35 years old in good health. Some clones in this sample may be carry-over from other donors' samples.

This clone has just a few counts. This chain connects TRBV20-1 to TRBJ1-2; possible D gene TRBD1, 6 bases. Germline CDR1 and CDR2: DFQATT and SNEGSKA (reference sequence). The length of the CDR3 is 11 residues. V lost 3 bases and J lost 8, with 10 bases in between. CDR3 sequence reads: CSARARGGYTF. In DNA form, the CDR3 reads TGCAGTGCTAGGGCGAGGGGGGGCTACACCTTC.

The V gene is TRBV7-3, the J gene TRBJ2-5; 9 bases are a match to TRBD2. Germline CDR1 reads SGHTA; CDR2 reads FQGTGA. This CDR3 is built from 15 residues. The J segment lost 4 bases and the V segment lost 5 bases, leaving 8 bases of the junction unmatched. The CDR3 reads CASSPGLARGETQYF. The CDR3 DNA is TGTGCCAGCAGCCCGGGACTAGCAAGGGGAGAGACCCAGTACTTC.

This chain connects TRBV7-2 to TRBJ1-2, with D unresolved. The V gene's germline CDR1 is SGHTA and CDR2 FQGNSA. V was clipped by 1 base and J by 2 bases, with 5 bases between them. CDR3 length: 13 amino acids. The CDR3 nucleotides are TGTGCCAGCAGCTTAGATTGGAACTATGGCTACACCTTC. This gives the protein CASSLDWNYGYTF. Supplemented by reference TRBV7-2 and TRBJ1-2, the full variable domain reads GAGVSQSPSNKVTEKGKDVELRCDPISGHTALYWYRQSLGQGLEFLIYFQGNSAPDKSGLPSDRFSAERTGGSVSTLTIQRTQQEDSAVYLCASSLDWNYGYTFGSGTRLTVV.

This clone was seen just once. The V and J genes are TRBV5-4 and TRBJ2-5, with D possibly being TRBD1 or TRBD2 (6 bases each). The CDR3 covers 15 residues. Germline V gene lookup returns CDR1 SGHNT and CDR2 YYREEE (reference sequence). V shed 2 bases and J shed 1 base, with 12 bases lying between them. The CDR3 bases are TGTGCCAGCAGCTTACATAAGGGGGGCCAAGAGACCCAGTACTTC. Its translation: CASSLHKGGQETQYF.

The chain is built from TRBV14 and TRBJ2-7, with TRBD2 matching 10 bases. The CDR3 has 14 amino acids. The V gene end was trimmed by 4 bases and the J gene end by 2 bases; junction bases not matched to a gene: 2. Per the germline V gene, CDR1 is SGHDN and CDR2 is FVKESK. CDR3 loop: CASSPLAGTYEQYF. The CDR3 nucleotides are TGTGCCAGCAGCCCACTAGCGGGAACCTACGAGCAGTACTTC.

The chain uses TRBV11-2 and TRBJ2-7, with D possibly called TRBD1 or TRBD2 (6 bases each). Between the trimmed V and J ends, which lost 2 bases and 2 bases, there was a span of 10 bases. Germline CDR1 SGHAT, CDR2 FQNNGV. This CDR3 spans 14 amino acids. The CDR3 spells CASSLRGGTYEQYF. Here the CDR3 DNA reads TGTGCCAGCAGCTTACGAGGGGGGACCTACGAGCAGTACTTC.

V gene TRBV29-1 combines with J gene TRBJ2-7; maybe TRBD1 (5 bases). V was cut by 0 bases and J by 3 bases, with 12 bases left in between. CDR3 size: 14 residues. Germline V gene lookup returns CDR1 SQVTM and CDR2 ANQGSEA. The CDR3 nucleotides read TGCAGCGTTGAAGATTTAAGGGGCCACTACGAGCAGTACTTC. Translation: CSVEDLRGHYEQYF.

This chain links TRBV2 with TRBJ1-2; weak D call: TRBD1 (6 bases). This CDR3 is 14 amino acids long. The germline V gene encodes CDR1 SNHLY and CDR2 FYNNEI. The CDR3 nucleotides read TGTACCACCAAAAAGGGGGATCCATCAGGAGGCTACACCTTC. This gives the protein CTTKKGDPSGGYTF.

The rearrangement links TRBV5-1 to TRBJ2-6; D possibly corresponds to TRBD1 (6 bases). V dropped 0 bases and J dropped 2 bases, with 12 bases sitting between them. CDR1 and CDR2 (germline): SGHRS, YFSETQ. The CDR3 runs to 17 residues. The CDR3 loop reads CASSLVGRGTGANVLTF. In DNA form, the CDR3 reads TGCGCCAGCAGCTTGGTCGGCAGGGGCACTGGGGCCAACGTCCTGACTTTC. Drawing the rest from reference TRBV5-1 and TRBJ2-6, the complete variable domain is KAGVTQTPRYLIKTRGQQVTLSCSPISGHRSVSWYQQTPGQGLQFLFEYFSETQRNKGNFPGRFSGRQFSNSRSEMNVSTLELGDSALYLCASSLVGRGTGANVLTFGAGSRLTVL.

A single count supports this clone. This rearrangement joins TRBV16 to TRBJ1-2; 9 nucleotides align to TRBD1. The V gene's germline CDR1 is KGHSY and CDR2 FQNENV. The CDR3 has 20 amino acids. J gave up 1 base and V 0 bases, and 15 bases lay outside the gene matches. CDR3 nucleotide sequence: TGTGCCAGCAGCCAATCCACCGGGACAGGGCAGAAGAGCGGTAACTATGGCTACACCTTC. Translation gives CASSQSTGTGQKSGNYGYTF.

The V and J genes are TRBV4-3 and TRBJ2-2, with 7 bases identical to TRBD2. V lost 4 bases and J lost 3; bases outside the gene matches: 8. CDR1 is LGHNA, CDR2 YSLEER, per germline. The CDR3 contains 16 residues. The CDR3 DNA reads as TGCGCCAGCAGCCTCCTTGTTGCGGGAGACACCGGGGAGCTGTTTTTT. This translates into CASSLLVAGDTGELFF.

This clone occurred a few times. The chain combines TRBV9 with TRBJ1-1; the D gene is possibly TRBD1 (5 bases). CDR1 and CDR2 (germline): SGDLS, YYNGEE. The V end was cut by 3 bases, the J end by 1 base, with 7 bases between. The CDR3 sequence is 13 residues long. DNA of the CDR3: TGTGCCAGCAGCGCCGACAGGAACACTGAAGCTTTCTTT. Translation: CASSADRNTEAFF.

This chain uses TRBV28 with TRBJ1-4, with TRBD1 matching 7 bases. The germline V gene has CDR1 MDHEN and CDR2 SYDVKM. The CDR3 contains 15 residues. V was clipped by 5 bases and J by 3 bases; unmatched bases: 6. This chain's CDR3 is CASSTTGPSNEKLFF. Written as DNA, the CDR3 is TGTGCCAGCAGTACGACAGGGCCCTCTAATGAAAAACTGTTTTTT.

The rearrangement joins TRBV28 to TRBJ1-5, with a weak D call TRBD1 (5 bases). Germline lookup yields CDR1 MDHEN and CDR2 SYDVKM. This CDR3 comprises 17 residues. V was shortened by 6 bases and J by 5 bases, with 23 bases between the two germline ends. The CDR3 DNA follows: TGTGCCAGCAGCCTCTTGGGGCGGGGATCGGGGTATCAGCCCCAGCATTTT. Residues: CASSLLGRGSGYQPQHF. The full variable domain, with the rest looked up from reference TRBV28 and TRBJ1-5, is DVKVTQSSRYLVKRTGEKVFLECVQDMDHENMFWYRQDPGLGLRLIYFSYDVKMKEKGDIPEGYSVSREKKERFSLILESASTNQTSMYLCASSLLGRGSGYQPQHFGDGTRLSIL.

V and J are TRBV28 and TRBJ2-7, with D possibly TRBD1 on 5 matching bases. V lost 2 bases and J 2 bases, leaving 10 bases between the germline ends. In germline, CDR1 is MDHEN, CDR2 SYDVKM. CDR3 size: 14 residues. The DNA of the CDR3 is TGTGCCAGCAGTTTAAGGACAAAAACCTACGAGCAGTACTTC. It translates to CASSLRTKTYEQYF. Supplemented by reference TRBV28 and TRBJ2-7, the full variable domain reads DVKVTQSSRYLVKRTGEKVFLECVQDMDHENMFWYRQDPGLGLRLIYFSYDVKMKEKGDIPEGYSVSREKKERFSLILESASTNQTSMYLCASSLRTKTYEQYFGPGTRLTVT.

The rearrangement joins TRBV5-1 to TRBJ1-4; D call uncertain. CDR3 length equals 13 residues. V was shortened by 5 bases and J by 5 bases, with 10 bases between the two germline ends. Per the germline V gene, CDR1 is SGHRS and CDR2 is YFSETQ. CDR3 bases: TGCGCCAGCAGTCGGGATGGAAATGAAAAACTGTTTTTT. This gives the protein CASSRDGNEKLFF.

The genes are TRBV7-9 and TRBJ2-1; D is unclear. Germline V gene sequence: CDR1 SEHNR, CDR2 FQNEAQ (reference sequence). The CDR3 sequence is 14 residues long. Trimming took off 0 bases at V and 9 bases at J, with 12 bases between the two ends. This CDR3 reads CASSLAIGSREQFF. The CDR3 DNA follows: TGTGCCAGCAGCTTAGCGATCGGGTCACGTGAGCAGTTCTTC.

J is TRBJ1-2 and V is TRBV4-1; TRBD1 aligns across 10 bases. Germline CDR1 reads MGHRA; CDR2 reads YSYEKL. The V segment lost 1 base and the J segment 3 bases; nucleotides outside the gene matches: 2. The CDR3 is 15 residues long. For the CDR3, the DNA is TGCGCCAGCAGCCAAGTGGGACAGGGGTACTATGGCTACACCTTC. It is translated as CASSQVGQGYYGYTF.

V usage is TRBV27 and J usage is TRBJ2-3, with TRBD2 matching over 7 bases. J gave up 4 bases and V 1 base, and 5 bases lay outside the gene matches. Germline V CDR1 and CDR2: MNHEY, SMNVEV (reference sequence). The CDR3 has 15 residues. The CDR3 sequence is CASSLWEGRADTQYF. Written as DNA, the CDR3 is TGTGCCAGCAGTTTATGGGAGGGCCGTGCAGATACGCAGTATTTT.

This clone was observed a handful of times. This same CDR3 is encoded by further DNA sequences in the sample. The chain has TRBV5-1 and TRBJ1-2; D is ambiguous. V lost 1 base to trimming and J lost 2 bases, with 6 bases between them. The CDR3 spans 13 residues. CDR1 and CDR2 from the germline V gene are SGHRS and YFSETQ. The CDR3 DNA is TGCGCCAGCAGCTTGACAGTGAACTATGGCTACACCTTC. It yields the protein CASSLTVNYGYTF.

The DNA of the CDR3 is TGCGCCAGCAGTGAGGGGGGTTCAAGCTCCTACGAGCAGTACTTC. Its protein product is CASSEGGSSSYEQYF. The rearrangement links TRBV10-1 to TRBJ2-7, with D possibly being TRBD1 or TRBD2 (5 bases each). The germline CDR1 and CDR2 sequences are WNHNN and SYGVQD (reference sequence). This CDR3 contains 15 residues. Trimming shortened V by 2 bases and J by 0 bases, and 11 bases separated the two germline ends.